The rows below give T cell receptor beta chains drawn from one sample of a study of sequential checkpoint blockade in melanoma. Produced via immunoSEQ multiplex PCR; TCRdb's table is partial and in-frame only. The sample has more than 2,500 clones, around 21% seen once; the top ten hold around 10%. The sample was tumor tissue (inferred from file names), taken from a patient given nivolumab and ipilimumab in sequence. These receptors all stem from a human donor with melanoma. The CDR3 runs from the conserved cysteine through the conserved F or W. D genes are given only for firm matches.

TRBJ1-5,TRBV28,-,CASSFSGAGNQPQHF
TRBJ2-3,TRBV11-3,-,CASSLVGAGAADTQYF
TRBJ1-2,TRBV11-3,-,CASSLQGYNYGYTF
TRBJ2-1,TRBV28,TRBD2,CASSWFSGERNEQFF
TRBJ2-7,TRBV28,-,CASRLGTYEQYF
TRBJ2-7,TRBV5-1,TRBD1,CASRPGTGEEIKYF
TRBJ2-1,TRBV15,TRBD1,CATSHPRGQGDNEQFF
TRBJ2-7,TRBV30,-,CAWSGLGDPYEQYF
TRBJ2-3,TRBV11-3,-,CASSLELRQDTDTQYF
TRBJ1-1,TRBV6-8,-,CASSGPGSGTEAFF
TRBJ1-1,TRBV6-8,TRBD1,CASSLTGGSTEAFF
TRBJ1-2,TRBV19,-,CASSIGELNGYTF
TRBJ1-6,TRBV25-1,-,CASSGGSVGSYNSPLHF
TRBJ2-7,TRBV11-3,-,CASSLGGDRRYEQYF
TRBJ2-7,TRBV11-3,-,CASSPDSYSYEQYF
TRBJ2-7,TRBV5-1,-,CASSLDIGTATHYEQYF
TRBJ1-1,TRBV5-1,-,CASSLANHVWGANTEAFF
TRBJ1-1,TRBV19,-,CASSIGFGTEAFF
TRBJ2-7,TRBV5-1,TRBD1,CASRRGTGTPGGQYF
TRBJ1-1,TRBV19,-,CASSIGGNLNTEAFF
TRBJ1-5,TRBV29-1,TRBD1,CSAGTGGNQPQHF
TRBJ2-7,TRBV11-3,-,CASSFSKQSYSYEQYF
TRBJ1-4,TRBV11-3,-,CASSLEVGKINEKLFF
TRBJ1-4,TRBV9,-,CASSVGPATNEKLFF
TRBJ2-7,TRBV6-8,-,CASSPSSYEQYF
TRBJ1-1,TRBV25-1,TRBD1,CASSELSWTGVTEAFF
TRBJ1-5,TRBV4-1,-,CASSLHGNSNQPQHF
TRBJ1-1,TRBV11-3,TRBD1,CASSLADRGATEAFF
TRBJ2-1,TRBV11-3,-,CASSLGPTAYEQFF
TRBJ2-7,TRBV30,TRBD1,CAWSDYDRGRHEQYF
TRBJ2-2,TRBV5-1,-,CASSLGLTGGTGELFF
TRBJ1-5,TRBV9,TRBD1,CASSVGQGNNQPQHF
TRBJ1-3,TRBV29-1,-,CSVVSRASFSGNTIYF
TRBJ2-1,TRBV13,-,CASSLGGRENEQFF
TRBJ1-5,TRBV11-3,TRBD1,CASSSGQGYNQPQHF
TRBJ2-1,TRBV4-1,TRBD2,CASSQDFVLAGAGGEQFF
TRBJ2-7,TRBV10-2,TRBD2,CASSEGVAGVYEQYF
TRBJ1-1,TRBV23-1,-,CASSLEWMAEAFF
TRBJ2-3,TRBV19,-,CATAGSVRSTDTQYF
TRBJ1-5,TRBV18,TRBD1,CASSPGTGAYQPQHF
TRBJ2-7,TRBV6-8,TRBD1,CASSYSDRAYEQYF
TRBJ2-3,TRBV10-1,-,CASSGLGQSDTDTQYF
TRBJ2-5,TRBV28,-,CASSSDRKYQETQYF
TRBJ2-6,TRBV11-3,-,CASSLVVRGAVGANVLTF
TRBJ2-3,TRBV7-6,TRBD2,CASSQISGGGDTQYF
TRBJ2-7,TRBV28,-,CASRRPTGYEQYF
TRBJ2-2,TRBV5-1,TRBD2,CASSLLLAGTGELFF
TRBJ1-1,TRBV11-3,-,CASSLVRGVDTEAFF
TRBJ2-1,TRBV30,-,CAWLEFTRNEQFF
TRBJ2-2,TRBV11-3,-,CASSSPLVAANTGELFF